This TCR beta chain was found in a study of preoperative IRX-2 immunotherapy in early breast cancer. This CDR3 spans 14 amino acids. Trimming took 6 bases from V and 4 from J; bases not matched to a gene: 8. The germline CDR1 and CDR2 sequences are MNHGY and SAAAGT. Some clones are missing from TCRdb's copy, which holds only in-frame ones; the method was immunoSEQ multiplex PCR. The repertoire holds approximately 100,000 clones, roughly 85% seen once, with approximately 2% in the top ten. Stated treatment: preoperative locoregional IRX-2 cytokine immunotherapy. Samples came from a phase Ib trial of preoperative locoregional IRX-2 cytokine immunotherapy.

V and J are TRBV6-8 and TRBJ1-2; TRBD1 matches 7 bases. The sequencing here drew on tumor tissue, taken after IRX-2 immunotherapy. The clonotype originates from a human donor with breast cancer. This CDR3 reads CASRTGLASYGYTF. CDR3 nucleotides: TGTGCCAGCAGGACAGGGCTGGCTTCCTATGGCTACACCTTC.